Following are 5 T cell receptor beta chains from one sample sequenced in a study of T cell repertoires in urothelial bladder cancer. Some clones are missing from TCRdb's copy, which holds only in-frame ones; the method was immunoSEQ multiplex PCR. The sample lists 9,500 to 13,000 clones, roughly two thirds seen once, with roughly 6.4% in the top ten. Specimen: tumor-infiltrating cells from bladder cancer. These receptors came from a human donor with a benign inflammatory bladder lesion.

The genes are TRBV30 and TRBJ2-1; TRBD1 is a possible D gene (6 bases). The CDR3 is made up of 13 amino acids. V lost 3 bases and J lost 5, with 11 bases in between. Germline values: CDR1 GTSNPN, CDR2 SVGIG (reference sequence). The CDR3 sequence: CAWSRTANNEQFF. CDR3 in DNA: TGTGCCTGGAGCCGGACAGCCAACAATGAGCAGTTCTTC.

V gene TRBV6-1 combines with J gene TRBJ2-7; tentative D call: TRBD2 (7 bases). Germline loops: CDR1 MNHNS, CDR2 SASEGT. This CDR3 spans 15 amino acids. V lost 7 bases, J lost 3 bases, and 19 bases lay in between. The CDR3 protein is CASKEGGGVIYEQYF. The CDR3 DNA reads TGTGCCAGCAAGGAGGGGGGGGGCGTTATCTACGAGCAGTACTTC.

CDR3 protein: CASSLVAGVYNEQFF. In DNA form, the CDR3 reads TGTGCCAGCAGCTTGGTAGCGGGGGTCTACAATGAGCAGTTCTTC. The V call is TRBV5-4, the J call TRBJ2-1; 9 bases are a match to TRBD2. V was pared by 0 bases and J by 3 bases, with 1 base of the junction left unmatched. The CDR3 consists of 15 residues. Germline lookup yields CDR1 SGHNT and CDR2 YYREEE (reference sequence).

This sequence joins TRBV9 and TRBJ1-5; 9 nucleotides agree with TRBD1. The V gene's germline CDR1 is SGDLS and CDR2 YYNGEE. This CDR3 contains 15 residues. Trimming at V came to 4 bases and at J to 5 bases, leaving 7 bases not matched to a gene. The CDR3 spells CASSTGQGTYQPQHF. CDR3 sequence (DNA): TGTGCCAGCAGCACCGGACAGGGGACGTATCAGCCCCAGCATTTT.

The V gene is TRBV5-3, the J gene TRBJ1-2, with D hard to call. TRBV5-3 is classed as an ORF, of uncertain function. The CDR3 extends over 13 amino acids. V lost 8 bases, J lost 8 bases, and 19 bases lay in between. The chain's CDR3 is CARNRVPREGYTF. CDR3 nucleotide sequence: TGTGCCAGGAACCGGGTTCCCCGGGAGGGCTACACCTTC.